Listed below are T cell receptor beta chains from one sample, sequenced in a study of Graves' ophthalmopathy and Graves' hyperthyroidism. TCRdb analysed the multiplex PCR reads with MiXCR anew, one entry per CDR3 protein. The table lists 680,000 or so distinct CDR3 sequences, about 20% of them singletons. What was sequenced was peripheral blood. These receptors all come from a woman aged 18-29 years with stable Graves' hyperthyroidism. Some clones in this sample may be carry-over from other donors' samples. CDR3s include the opening cysteine and the closing phenylalanine or tryptophan. D genes are given only for firm matches. Clone size appears in some rows only: once, few, many, or a class for an expanded clone.

v_call	clone_size	d_call	j_call	cdr3_nt	cdr3_aa
TRBV28	few	.	TRBJ2-7	TGTGCCAGCAACTCTCTAGGACCGTACTACGAGCAGTACTTC	CASNSLGPYYEQYF
TRBV29-1	.	TRBD2	TRBJ2-3	TGCAGCGTTAGTATCGGGACTACTCTCACAGATACGCAGTATTTT	CSVSIGTTLTDTQYF
TRBV12-3/TRBV12-4	few	.	TRBJ1-6	TGTGCCAGCAGTTTGACCGGATCTAATTCACCCCTCCACTTT	CASSLTGSNSPLHF
TRBV13	.	.	TRBJ2-7	TGTGCCAGCAGCCGCTCGGACTTTGACTACGAGCAGTACTTC	CASSRSDFDYEQYF
TRBV6-5	many	.	TRBJ2-5	TGTGCCAGCAGTTTTGGACGTCCCCGAGAGACCCAGTACTTC	CASSFGRPRETQYF
TRBV12-3/TRBV12-4	.	.	TRBJ2-7	TGTGCCAGCAGTCCCCGGGGTCTAGGCTACGAGCAGTACTTC	CASSPRGLGYEQYF
TRBV2	many	TRBD2	TRBJ2-2	TGTGCCAGCAGTGATACTAGCGGAGTGAACACCGGGGAGCTGTTTTTT	CASSDTSGVNTGELFF
TRBV15	.	.	TRBJ1-2	TGTGCCACCAGCAGAGATTGGTATTCCTATGGCTACACCTTC	CATSRDWYSYGYTF
TRBV6-1	many	TRBD1	TRBJ2-2	TGTGCCAGCAGCGGGACAGTTTCTGGGGAGCTGTTTTTT	CASSGTVSGELFF
TRBV3-2	many	.	TRBJ2-7	TGTGCCAGCAGCCAAGAAGGAGCGGCCTCGGAAGAGCAGTACTTC	CASSQEGAASEEQYF
TRBV5-1	many	.	TRBJ2-7	TGCGCCAGCAGCTTGGGTCAGGGTTTTGGTTGGGAGCAGTACTTC	CASSLGQGFGWEQYF
TRBV20-1	.	TRBD2	TRBJ2-7	TGCAGTGCTAGAGATTGGCCTAGCGGTGCCTACGAGCAGTACTTC	CSARDWPSGAYEQYF
TRBV11-3	many	TRBD1	TRBJ1-6	TGTGCCAGCAGTTCCGACAGGGATTCACCCCTCCACTTT	CASSSDRDSPLHF
TRBV12-3/TRBV12-4	.	TRBD1	TRBJ1-2	TGTGCCAGCAGTTTGGAGGGGACAGCCCCCTCCGGCTACACCTTC	CASSLEGTAPSGYTF
TRBV6-1	.	.	TRBJ1-2	TGTGCCAGCAGAACGGAGCATGGCTACACCTTC	CASRTEHGYTF